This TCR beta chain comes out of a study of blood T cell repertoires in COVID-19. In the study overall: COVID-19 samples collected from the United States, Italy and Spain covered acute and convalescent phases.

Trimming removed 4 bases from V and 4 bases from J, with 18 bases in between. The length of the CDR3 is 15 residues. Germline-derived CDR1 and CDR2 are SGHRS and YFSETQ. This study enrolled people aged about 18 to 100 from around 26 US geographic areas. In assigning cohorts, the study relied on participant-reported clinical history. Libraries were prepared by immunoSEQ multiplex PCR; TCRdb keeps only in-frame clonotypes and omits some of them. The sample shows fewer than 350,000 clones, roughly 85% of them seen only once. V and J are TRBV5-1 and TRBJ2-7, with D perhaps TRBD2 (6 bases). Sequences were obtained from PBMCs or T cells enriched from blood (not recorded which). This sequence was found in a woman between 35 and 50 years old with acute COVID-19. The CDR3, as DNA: TGCGCCAGCAGCCGGGGCGGATGGGGGGAATACGAGCAGTACTTC. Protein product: CASSRGGWGEYEQYF. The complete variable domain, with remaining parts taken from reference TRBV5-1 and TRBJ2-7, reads KAGVTQTPRYLIKTRGQQVTLSCSPISGHRSVSWYQQTPGQGLQFLFEYFSETQRNKGNFPGRFSGRQFSNSRSEMNVSTLELGDSALYLCASSRGGWGEYEQYFGPGTRLTVT.